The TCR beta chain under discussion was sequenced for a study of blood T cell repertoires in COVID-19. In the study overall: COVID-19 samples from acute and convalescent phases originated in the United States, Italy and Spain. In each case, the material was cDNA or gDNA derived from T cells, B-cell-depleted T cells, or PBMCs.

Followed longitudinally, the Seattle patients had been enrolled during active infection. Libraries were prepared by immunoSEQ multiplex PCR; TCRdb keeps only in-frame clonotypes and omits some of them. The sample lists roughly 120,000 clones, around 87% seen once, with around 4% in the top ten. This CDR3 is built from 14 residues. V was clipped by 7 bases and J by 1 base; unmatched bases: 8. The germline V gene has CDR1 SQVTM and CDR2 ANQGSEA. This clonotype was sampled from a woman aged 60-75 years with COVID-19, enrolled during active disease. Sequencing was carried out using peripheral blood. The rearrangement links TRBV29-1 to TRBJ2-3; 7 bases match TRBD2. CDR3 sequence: CSGARAGGTDTQYF. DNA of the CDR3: TGCAGCGGGGCGCGCGCGGGGGGCACAGATACGCAGTATTTT.